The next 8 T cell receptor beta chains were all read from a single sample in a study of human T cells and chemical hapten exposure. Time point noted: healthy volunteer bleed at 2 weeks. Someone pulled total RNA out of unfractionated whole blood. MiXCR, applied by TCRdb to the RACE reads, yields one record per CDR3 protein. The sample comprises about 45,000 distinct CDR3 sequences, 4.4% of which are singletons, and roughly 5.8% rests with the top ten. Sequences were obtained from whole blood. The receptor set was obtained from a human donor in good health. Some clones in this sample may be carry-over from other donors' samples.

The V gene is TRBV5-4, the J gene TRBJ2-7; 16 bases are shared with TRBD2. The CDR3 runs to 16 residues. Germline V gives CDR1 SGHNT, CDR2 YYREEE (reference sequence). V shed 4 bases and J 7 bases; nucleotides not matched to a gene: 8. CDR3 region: CASSPGTSGRAREQYF. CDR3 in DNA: TGTGCCAGCAGCCCTGGGACTAGCGGGAGGGCGCGAGAGCAGTACTTC.

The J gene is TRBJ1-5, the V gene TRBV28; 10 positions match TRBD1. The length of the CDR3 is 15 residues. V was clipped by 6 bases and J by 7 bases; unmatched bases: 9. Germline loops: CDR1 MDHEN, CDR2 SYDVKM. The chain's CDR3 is CASRQLDRGVQPQHF. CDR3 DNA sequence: TGTGCCAGCAGACAACTGGACAGGGGGGTGCAGCCCCAGCATTTT.

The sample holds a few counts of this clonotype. DNA for the CDR3: TGTGCCTGGAGTTTATTTGGCAGGGGTGGAGATCAGCCCCAGCATTTT. This encodes CAWSLFGRGGDQPQHF. The chain employs TRBV30 and TRBJ1-5; tentative D call: TRBD1 (6 bases). The V end lost 2 bases, the J end lost 5 bases, and 19 bases lay between the germline ends. This CDR3 has 16 residues. CDR1 is GTSNPN, CDR2 SVGIG, per germline (reference sequence). Variable domain in full (rest from reference TRBV30 and TRBJ1-5): SQTIHQWPATLVQPVGSPLSLECTVEGTSNPNLYWYRQAAGRGLQLLFYSVGIGQISSEVPQNLSASRPQDRQFILSSKKLLLSDSGFYLCAWSLFGRGGDQPQHFGDGTRLSIL.

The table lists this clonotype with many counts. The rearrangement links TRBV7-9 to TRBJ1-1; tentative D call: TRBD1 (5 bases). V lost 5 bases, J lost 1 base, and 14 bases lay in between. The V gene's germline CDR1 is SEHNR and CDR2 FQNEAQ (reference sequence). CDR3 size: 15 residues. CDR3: CASSQAGTKNTEAFF. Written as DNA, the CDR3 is TGTGCCAGCAGCCAAGCCGGGACCAAGAACACTGAAGCTTTCTTT. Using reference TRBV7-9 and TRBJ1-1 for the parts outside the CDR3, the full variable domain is DTGVSQNPRHKITKRGQNVTFRCDPISEHNRLYWYRQTLGQGPEFLTYFQNEAQLEKSRLLSDRFSAERPKGSFSTLEIQRTEQGDSAMYLCASSQAGTKNTEAFFGQGTRLTVV.

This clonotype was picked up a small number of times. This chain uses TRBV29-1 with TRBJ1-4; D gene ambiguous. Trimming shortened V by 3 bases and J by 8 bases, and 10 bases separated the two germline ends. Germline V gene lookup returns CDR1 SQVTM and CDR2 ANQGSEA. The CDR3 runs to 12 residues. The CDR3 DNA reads TGCAGCGTTGATGGCCAAGAGGAAAAACTGTTTTTT. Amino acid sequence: CSVDGQEEKLFF.

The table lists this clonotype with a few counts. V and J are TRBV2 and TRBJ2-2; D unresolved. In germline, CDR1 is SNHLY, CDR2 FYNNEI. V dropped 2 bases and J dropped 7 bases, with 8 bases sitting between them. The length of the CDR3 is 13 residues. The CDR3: CASSEHLSGELFF. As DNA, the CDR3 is TGTGCCAGCAGTGAACATCTGAGCGGGGAGCTGTTTTTT. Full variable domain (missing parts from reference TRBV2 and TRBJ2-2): EPEVTQTPSHQVTQMGQEVILRCVPISNHLYFYWYRQILGQKVEFLVSFYNNEISEKSEIFDDQFSVERPDGSNFTLKIRSTKLEDSAMYFCASSEHLSGELFFGEGSRLTVL.

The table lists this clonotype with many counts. CDR3: CSVGSNEQFF. In nucleotides, the CDR3 is TGCAGCGTTGGCAGCAATGAGCAGTTCTTC. V is TRBV29-1 and J is TRBJ2-1; D gene uncertain. CDR3 length equals 10 residues. Germline values: CDR1 SQVTM, CDR2 ANQGSEA. V gave up 4 bases and J gave up 6 bases, with 4 bases separating them.

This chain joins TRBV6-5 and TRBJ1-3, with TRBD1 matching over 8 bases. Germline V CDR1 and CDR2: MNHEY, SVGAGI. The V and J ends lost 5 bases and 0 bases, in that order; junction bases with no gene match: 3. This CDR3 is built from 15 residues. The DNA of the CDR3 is TGTGCCAGCAGTAACAGGGGGTCCTCTGGAAACACCATATATTTT. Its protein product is CASSNRGSSGNTIYF.